This TCR beta chain was sequenced during a study of T-cell reconstitution after alpha-beta-depleted transplantation in children. Findings of the study overall: In some patients, recipient T cells and intrathymic progenitors surviving conditioning explained high day-60 diversity. Hyperexpanded clones declined; after one year, newly produced T cells mostly supplied diversity. Expanded clones from the graft, numbering several hundred, reportedly supplied alpha-beta T cells about two months after transplant.

CDR1 and CDR2 (germline): LGHDT, YNNKEL (reference sequence). The CDR3 extends over 11 amino acids. It was with unique molecular identifiers that the TCRbeta library was prepared. One entry per CDR3 protein results from TCRdb running MiXCR on the PCR reads. Among hundreds of thousands of distinct CDR3 sequences listed, about a tenth were seen once. Note on this clonotype: The target antigen is unknown. A much more abundant neighbour one base away suggests this may be a read error.

This TCR was sampled from a boy under two years old with acute myeloid leukemia, due to receive a stem cell transplant. The source material was PBMCs, sampled before TCRalphabeta/CD19-depleted stem cell transplant. J is TRBJ2-5 and V is TRBV3-1, with D perhaps matching TRBD1 or TRBD2 (5 bases each). CDR3 sequence reads: CASSQTGTPYF. The CDR3 region has the DNA TGTGCCAGCAGCCAGACGGGGACCCCGTACTTC.